The 27 T cell receptor beta chains below were found in one sample sequenced in a study of Graves' ophthalmopathy and Graves' hyperthyroidism. The study amplified TCR beta CDR3 regions using RNA transcripts. An opening RT-PCR round employed HTBI primers and preceded a second-round multiplex PCR. TCRdb redid the calling of the multiplex PCR reads with MiXCR, one entry per CDR3 protein. Seen here are about 660,000 distinct CDR3 sequences, under 50% observed once, and the top ten hold 3% to 3.5%. Specimen: peripheral blood. The source of these receptors is an adult man with Graves' ophthalmopathy.

This clonotype has ten or more counts. J is TRBJ2-2 and V is TRBV7-9, with TRBD1 identical over 8 bases. CDR1 and CDR2 from the germline V gene are SEHNR and FQNEAQ (reference sequence). Trimming took 5 bases from V and 5 from J; bases not matched to a gene: 7. This CDR3 is 15 amino acids long. This CDR3 reads CASSLDRGHTGELFF. The CDR3 DNA is TGTGCCAGCAGCCTTGACAGGGGTCATACCGGGGAGCTGTTTTTT.

The gene calls are TRBV2 and TRBJ2-5; TRBD1 might be the D (6 bases). The length of the CDR3 is 13 residues. Germline CDR1 is SNHLY and CDR2 is FYNNEI. Deletions cut 6 bases from V and 11 bases from J, with 19 bases between. CDR3 DNA: TGTGCCAGCAGCCTACAGGGTGGAATTGAGCAGTACTTC. Encoded protein: CASSLQGGIEQYF.

The chain carries TRBV12-3 or TRBV12-4 and TRBJ2-1; D ambiguous. The CDR3 has 14 residues. Trimming cost V 5 bases and J 16 bases, with 24 bases left between them. DNA of the CDR3: TGTGCCAGCAGTGTTTATGTAGTTACGGCTATCCTATTCTTC. The encoded protein is CASSVYVVTAILFF.

This clonotype was detected only a few times. An end of the junction does not agree with germline; a read error may underlie this. The chain carries TRBV7-9 and TRBJ2-7; tentative D call: TRBD2 (5 bases). CDR1 and CDR2 from the germline V gene are SEHNR and FQNEAQ (reference sequence). The CDR3 is 15 residues long. The CDR3, as DNA: TGCGCCAGCAGCCTAACGGACTCCCATCCCTACGAGCAGTACTTC. Residues: CASSLTDSHPYEQYF.

This clonotype was counted once. The J gene is TRBJ1-1, the V gene TRBV7-9, with D maybe TRBD1 (5 bases). Trimming pared 6 bases from V and 14 bases from J, leaving 28 bases between. The CDR3 runs to 15 residues. Germline loops: CDR1 SEHNR, CDR2 FQNEAQ (reference sequence). The CDR3 is CASSSSGGTYNEQFF. DNA of the CDR3: TGTGCCAGCAGTTCGAGCGGGGGGACCTACAATGAGCAGTTCTTT.

On this clonotype: It is likely a read error, because the conserved phenylalanine at the end of the CDR3 is missing. The chain recombines TRBV5-1 with TRBJ2-5; D gene unclear. The germline gives CDR1 SGHRS, CDR2 YFSETQ. The CDR3 is made up of 11 amino acids. Trimming removed 1 base at V and 4 bases at J, with 2 bases between. This CDR3 is CASSLRETQYC. The CDR3 DNA follows: TGCGCCAGCAGCTTGCGAGAGACCCAGTACTGC.

In regard to this clonotype: Since the CDR3 does not end with the conserved phenylalanine or tryptophan, this likely comes from a read error. The chain links TRBV12-5 to TRBJ1-2; no reliable D call. CDR3 length: 14 amino acids. The germline CDR1 and CDR2 sequences are LGHNT and FRNRAP. V lost 2 bases, J lost 3 bases, and 10 bases lay in between. The CDR3 is CASGLMGPYYGYTL. CDR3 DNA sequence: TGTGCTAGTGGTTTGATGGGTCCTTACTATGGCTACACCCTC.

This chain uses TRBV5-5 with TRBJ2-3; D gene uncertain. The germline CDR1 and CDR2 sequences are SGHKS and YYEKEE (reference sequence). The CDR3 extends over 15 amino acids. Trimming removed 4 bases from V and 2 bases from J, with 14 bases in between. For the CDR3, the DNA is TGTGCCAGCAGCCCCCCGGACCTACCCACAGATACGCAGTATTTT. This gives the protein CASSPPDLPTDTQYF.

Many counts were recorded for this clonotype. The rearrangement links TRBV9 to TRBJ1-5, with 7 bases fitting TRBD1. CDR3 length: 14 amino acids. Germline CDR1 reads SGDLS; CDR2 reads YYNGEE. Trimming at V came to 3 bases and at J to 9 bases, leaving 9 bases not matched to a gene. CDR3 nucleotide sequence: TGTGCCAGCAGCGCCCGTGGAGGGGGCTGGCCCCAGCATTTT. Protein: CASSARGGGWPQHF.

This clonotype was seen repeatedly, ten times or more. CDR3 protein: CSVGGHTNTEAFF. CDR3 sequence (DNA): TGCAGCGTTGGAGGACATACGAACACTGAAGCTTTCTTT. This chain connects TRBV29-1 to TRBJ1-1; D perhaps matches TRBD1 (5 bases). The CDR3 totals 13 residues. CDR1 is SQVTM, CDR2 ANQGSEA, per germline. Trimming pared 4 bases from V and 1 base from J, leaving 10 bases between.

The chain joins TRBV29-1 to TRBJ1-2; D is unclear. This CDR3 is 12 amino acids long. Germline V gives CDR1 SQVTM, CDR2 ANQGSEA. V was trimmed by 7 bases and J by 4 bases, leaving 13 bases between them. The CDR3 region is CSGGQETYGYTF. The CDR3 DNA reads TGCAGCGGTGGGCAAGAGACCTATGGCTACACCTTC.

This clonotype was counted ten times or more. The chain couples TRBV20-1 to TRBJ2-2; weak D call: TRBD1 (5 bases). Trimming removed 6 bases from V and 7 bases from J, with 9 bases in between. The CDR3 is 11 amino acids. The germline V gene encodes CDR1 DFQATT and CDR2 SNEGSKA (reference sequence). The CDR3 DNA follows: TGCAGTGCCGACAGACACGGGGAGCTGTTTTTT. It specifies CSADRHGELFF.

The sample holds a few counts of this clonotype. The chain links TRBV5-1 to TRBJ1-4, with 9 nucleotides matching TRBD1. This CDR3 is 17 amino acids long. Germline trimming cut 2 bases from V and 7 bases from J; bases unmatched to any gene: 12. The germline CDR1 and CDR2 sequences are SGHRS and YFSETQ. In nucleotides, the CDR3 is TGCGCCAGCAGCTTACCGGGACAGGGATTTATATGTGAAAAACTGTTTTTT. Its translation is CASSLPGQGFICEKLFF. The variable domain in full, completed from reference TRBV5-1 and TRBJ1-4, reads KAGVTQTPRYLIKTRGQQVTLSCSPISGHRSVSWYQQTPGQGLQFLFEYFSETQRNKGNFPGRFSGRQFSNSRSEMNVSTLELGDSALYLCASSLPGQGFICEKLFFGSGTQLSVL.

As to this clonotype: The junction and the germline gene differ at one end; a read error may be behind it. V and J are TRBV7-9 and TRBJ1-5, with no clear D. From germline, CDR1 is SEHNR and CDR2 FQNEAQ (reference sequence). The CDR3 is 14 amino acids. The CDR3 reads CASSLWLPGQPQHF. In nucleotides, the CDR3 is TGCGCCAGCAGCTTGTGGCTCCCCGGGCAGCCCCAGCATTTT.

This clonotype has more than one count but fewer than ten. The CDR3 DNA reads as TGTGCCAGCACCTCATCACGGGGGGCACCCTACGAGCAGTACTTC. As protein: CASTSSRGAPYEQYF. The chain employs TRBV25-1 and TRBJ2-7, with D possibly being TRBD2 (7 bases). The germline V gene encodes CDR1 MGHDK and CDR2 SYGVNS. V lost 7 bases and J lost 2, with 18 bases in between. CDR3 size: 15 residues.

The chain combines TRBV29-1 with TRBJ2-7, with D uncertain. The V end was cut by 8 bases, the J end by 10 bases, with 24 bases between. CDR3 length equals 13 residues. Germline CDR1 reads SQVTM; CDR2 reads ANQGSEA. CDR3 protein: CSLVSGRGRAQYF. CDR3 nucleotides: TGCAGCTTAGTTTCGGGTCGAGGCCGGGCACAGTACTTC.

This clonotype was seen repeatedly, ten times or more. This may come from a read error, since a much larger clone is one base off. CDR3 protein: CASSHGQGTYGYTF. The CDR3, as DNA: TGTGCCAGCAGCCATGGACAGGGGACCTATGGCTACACCTTC. The chain employs TRBV3-1 and TRBJ1-2; TRBD1 aligns across 9 bases. The CDR3 runs 14 residues. CDR1 and CDR2 from the germline V gene are LGHDT and YNNKEL (reference sequence). J was trimmed by 4 bases and V by 3 bases; bases with no gene match: 3.

This rearrangement joins TRBV7-9 to TRBJ1-5; D is unresolved. The CDR3 is 14 amino acids. V gave up 5 bases and J gave up 14 bases, with 22 bases separating them. Germline V gene lookup returns CDR1 SEHNR and CDR2 FQNEAQ (reference sequence). CDR3 DNA sequence: TGTGCCAGCAGCGAAGGACTAGGAGGTAATACCGAGCATTTT. Translation gives CASSEGLGGNTEHF.

In regard to this clonotype: Just one base apart from a much larger clone, this may be a read error. The chain is built from TRBV19 and TRBJ2-5; 8 bases are a match to TRBD1. After removal of 10 bases from V and 5 bases from J, the junction contained 9 bases not matched to a gene. This CDR3 is 13 amino acids long. Germline V gene data show CDR1 as LNHDA and CDR2 as SQIVND (reference sequence). The CDR3 sequence: CATSGQAYETQYF. For the CDR3, the DNA is TGTGCCACCTCGGGACAGGCATACGAGACCCAGTACTTC.

The chain uses TRBV10-3 and TRBJ2-5; perhaps TRBD2 as D (5 bases). The V gene lost 4 bases and the J gene lost 3 bases, with 9 bases spanning the gap. CDR1 is ENHRY, CDR2 SYGVKD, per germline. The CDR3 runs to 13 residues. The CDR3 DNA sequence: TGTGCCATCAGTGCCCCGGGGAAAGAGACCCAGTACTTC. It specifies CAISAPGKETQYF.

Note on this clonotype: With a much larger clone just one base away, this may be a read error. The V call is TRBV12-3 or TRBV12-4, the J call TRBJ2-2, with TRBD1 matching 8 bases. The CDR3 loop spans 15 amino acids. V shed 6 bases, J shed 0 bases, and the junction held 3 bases outside the gene matches. CDR3 coding DNA: TGTGCCAGCAGGCCGGGACAGGCGAACACCGGGGAGCTGTTTTTT. Translated, it gives CASRPGQANTGELFF.

V and J are TRBV19 and TRBJ2-2, with D possibly TRBD2 on 5 matching bases. The CDR3 contains 18 residues. Trimming removed 0 bases at V and 5 bases at J, with 19 bases between. Germline-derived CDR1 and CDR2 are LNHDA and SQIVND (reference sequence). The CDR3 DNA reads as TGTGCCAGTAGTATAGATCACCCCCCGGACTTAATTACCGGGGAGCTGTTTTTT. It codes for CASSIDHPPDLITGELFF.

The chain uses TRBV25-1 and TRBJ1-1; D is unclear. V was shortened by 4 bases and J by 11 bases, with 17 bases between the two germline ends. The CDR3 extends over 13 amino acids. Germline V lookup: CDR1 MGHDK, CDR2 SYGVNS. This CDR3 is CASSGEEEGDAFF. The CDR3 DNA follows: TGTGCCAGCAGTGGGGAGGAGGAGGGAGACGCTTTCTTT.

For this clonotype: This may stem from a read error, because a much larger clone lies one nucleotide away. This sequence joins TRBV25-1 and TRBJ2-5; 12 bases match TRBD2. The CDR3 loop spans 16 amino acids. Losses at the gene ends were 6 bases for V and 5 bases for J; bases not matched to a gene: 10. Germline assignment: CDR1 MGHDK and CDR2 SYGVNS. The CDR3 bases are TGTGCCAGCAGCTTCCCCCTAGCGGGAGGGTGGGAGACCCAGTACTTC. It yields the protein CASSFPLAGGWETQYF.

This clonotype appeared a single time. The CDR3 does not end in the conserved phenylalanine or tryptophan, so this is likely a read error. This chain uses TRBV3-1 with TRBJ1-1; tentatively, D is TRBD1 (5 bases). From germline, CDR1 is LGHDT and CDR2 YNNKEL (reference sequence). The CDR3 consists of 16 residues. The V end lost 7 bases, the J end lost 3 bases, and 21 bases lay between the germline ends. CDR3 in amino acids: CASTYLGGREDTEAFL. CDR3 nucleotide sequence: TGTGCCAGCACCTACCTTGGTGGCAGGGAGGACACTGAAGCTTTCCTT.

This clonotype was seen at least ten times. The chain has TRBV9 and TRBJ1-1; D ambiguous. CDR1 is SGDLS, CDR2 YYNGEE, per germline. This CDR3 has 14 amino acids. Trimming left V 0 bases short and J 1 base short, with 7 bases between. The DNA of the CDR3 is TGTGCCAGCAGCGTAGGAGGATCGAACACTGAAGCTTTCTTT. Translating it yields CASSVGGSNTEAFF.

The V gene is TRBV20-1, the J gene TRBJ2-6, with no clear D. The germline CDR1 and CDR2 sequences are DFQATT and SNEGSKA (reference sequence). The CDR3 is 14 residues long. Trimming shortened V by 0 bases and J by 1 base, and 4 bases separated the two germline ends. CDR3 DNA sequence: TGCAGTGCTAGAGAGGGTTCTGGGGCCAACGTCCTGACTTTC. This gives the protein CSAREGSGANVLTF.